This is a list of T cell receptor beta chains from one sample in a study of blood T cells in healthy people across ages. TCRdb used MiXCR to reprocess the 5' RACE reads, holding one entry per CDR3 protein. Of 1,800,000 or so distinct CDR3 sequences in the sample, roughly two fifths were seen once. Specimen: blood. These receptors originate from a human donor in good health. The CDR3 runs from the conserved cysteine through the conserved F or W. D genes are given only for firm matches. The size field is filled for only some rows; it gives once, few, many or a size class.

d_gene,j_gene,abundance,v_gene,CDR3aa,CDR3nt
.,TRBJ2-5,.,TRBV9,CASSEVGEETQYF,TGTGCCAGCAGCGAAGTAGGGGAAGAGACCCAGTACTTC
TRBD2,TRBJ2-2,few,TRBV2,CASSWTGGTGELFF,TGTGCCAGCTCCTGGACGGGGGGGACCGGGGAGCTGTTTTTT
.,TRBJ1-2,once,TRBV20-1,CSARGWGYGYTF,TGCAGTGCTAGGGGTTGGGGCTATGGCTACACCTTC
TRBD1,TRBJ1-3,few,TRBV9,CASSVQQGTGNTIYF,TGTGCCAGCAGCGTTCAACAGGGGACTGGAAACACCATATATTTT
TRBD2,TRBJ2-3,.,TRBV20-1,CSARGVFVRGGTDTQYF,TGCAGTGCTAGGGGGGTGTTTGTGCGGGGGGGCACAGATACGCAGTATTTT
.,TRBJ2-1,.,TRBV6-6,CASKDRRGTSSYNEQFF,TGTGCCAGCAAAGACAGAAGGGGCACGAGCTCCTACAATGAGCAGTTCTTC
.,TRBJ2-1,.,TRBV20-1,CSARSGEAWAEQFF,TGCAGTGCTAGATCGGGCGAGGCGTGGGCTGAGCAGTTCTTC
.,TRBJ2-5,few,TRBV15,CATSSGGYRGIQETQYF,TGTGCCACCAGCAGTGGGGGATATAGGGGAATACAAGAGACCCAGTACTTC
TRBD2,TRBJ2-7,once,TRBV28,CASSLWPRGLVSYEQYF,TGTGCCAGCAGTTTATGGCCCAGAGGACTAGTCTCCTACGAGCAGTACTTC
.,TRBJ1-2,many,TRBV7-9,CASSPGTIGGYGYTF,TGTGCCAGCAGCCCCGGGACCATCGGGGGGTATGGCTACACCTTC
TRBD2,TRBJ2-3,.,TRBV12-3/TRBV12-4,CASSLSVLAGSTDTQYF,TGTGCCAGCAGTTTATCGGTGCTAGCGGGTTCCACAGATACGCAGTATTTT
.,TRBJ1-1,once,TRBV6-5,CASSYSVITEAFF,TGTGCCAGCAGTTACTCGGTAATCACTGAAGCTTTCTTT
.,TRBJ2-5,.,TRBV27,CASSFRDVSETQYF,TGTGCCAGCAGTTTCAGAGACGTCTCGGAGACCCAGTACTTC
.,TRBJ2-3,.,TRBV5-1,CASLGGGTDTGTQYF,TGCGCCAGCCTAGGAGGGGGCACCGACACAGGTACGCAGTATTTT
.,TRBJ2-3,.,TRBV7-2,CASSPEREDTQYF,TGTGCCAGCAGCCCTGAAAGGGAAGATACGCAGTATTTT
TRBD1,TRBJ2-7,few,TRBV4-3,CASSQERTGSVVIPYEQYF,TGCGCCAGCAGCCAAGAGCGGACAGGCTCGGTTGTTATTCCCTACGAGCAGTACTTC
TRBD1,TRBJ2-2,.,TRBV3-1,CASSQVGVGQGLFF,TGTGCCAGCAGCCAAGTAGGAGTCGGACAGGGACTGTTTTTT
TRBD1,TRBJ2-6,few,TRBV5-1,CASDREGANVLTF,TGCGCCAGCGACAGGGAAGGGGCCAACGTCCTGACTTTC
.,TRBJ2-3,few,TRBV11-2,CASSLGGGSLFSDTQYF,TGTGCCAGCAGCTTAGGGGGAGGTAGCCTCTTCTCCGATACGCAGTATTTT
.,TRBJ2-7,few,TRBV6-2/TRBV6-3,CASTGASYEQYF,TGTGCCAGCACCGGGGCCAGTTACGAGCAGTACTTC
.,TRBJ2-7,.,TRBV7-2,CASSLASQTTYEQYF,TGTGCCAGCAGCTTAGCCAGTCAAACTACCTACGAGCAGTACTTC
TRBD1,TRBJ1-5,.,TRBV4-1,CASSSLDRGSQPQHF,TGCGCCAGCAGCTCACTTGACAGGGGTAGTCAGCCCCAGCATTTT
TRBD2,TRBJ2-5,.,TRBV11-3,CASSTLTSGGSGDETQYF,TGTGCCAGCAGTACATTGACTAGCGGGGGGTCTGGCGACGAGACCCAGTACTTC
.,TRBJ2-7,few,TRBV7-2,CASSLFPEAYEQYF,TGTGCCAGCAGCTTATTTCCAGAAGCCTACGAGCAGTACTTC
.,TRBJ2-5,.,TRBV9,CASSVEIRGETQYF,TGTGCCAGCAGCGTTGAAATTAGGGGGGAGACCCAGTACTTC
.,TRBJ2-1,few,TRBV5-1,CAGSLTYNEQFF,TGCGCCGGCAGCCTTACCTACAATGAGCAGTTCTTC